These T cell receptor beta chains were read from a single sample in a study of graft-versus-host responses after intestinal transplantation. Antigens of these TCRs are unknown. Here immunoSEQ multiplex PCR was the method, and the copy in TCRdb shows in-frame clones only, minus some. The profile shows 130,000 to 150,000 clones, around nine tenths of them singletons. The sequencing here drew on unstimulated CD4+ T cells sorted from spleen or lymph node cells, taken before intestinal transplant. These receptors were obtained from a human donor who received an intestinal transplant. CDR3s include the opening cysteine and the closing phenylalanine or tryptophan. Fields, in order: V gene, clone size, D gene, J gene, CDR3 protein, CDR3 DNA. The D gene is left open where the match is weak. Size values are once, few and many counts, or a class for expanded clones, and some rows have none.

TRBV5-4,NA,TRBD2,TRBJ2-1,CASSFPQGSGMMNEQFF,TGTGCCAGCAGTTTCCCCCAGGGTAGCGGGATGATGAATGAGCAGTTCTTC
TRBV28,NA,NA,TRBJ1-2,CASSLRQPYGYTF,TGTGCCAGCAGTTTAAGACAGCCCTATGGCTACACCTTC
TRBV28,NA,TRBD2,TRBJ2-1,CASSPRSGTEQFF,TGTGCCAGCAGCCCCCGGAGCGGGACTGAGCAGTTCTTC
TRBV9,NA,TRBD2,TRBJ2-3,CASSGGLADTDTQYF,TGTGCCAGCAGCGGGGGCCTAGCGGACACAGATACGCAGTATTTT
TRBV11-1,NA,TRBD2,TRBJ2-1,CASSHRFGTSGGNEQFF,TGTGCCAGCAGCCATAGGTTTGGGACTAGCGGAGGCAATGAGCAGTTCTTC
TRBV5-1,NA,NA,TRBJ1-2,CASSFSTNYGYTF,TGCGCCAGCAGCTTTAGCACTAACTATGGCTACACCTTC
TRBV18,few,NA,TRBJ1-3,CASSPEGRGNTIYF,TGTGCCAGCTCACCAGAGGGTCGTGGAAACACCATATATTTT
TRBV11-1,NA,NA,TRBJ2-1,CASTELWSSYNEQFF,TGTGCCAGCACGGAATTGTGGAGTTCCTACAATGAGCAGTTCTTC
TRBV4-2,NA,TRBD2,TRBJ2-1,CASSQGFLAGGSVNEQFF,TGTGCCAGCAGCCAAGGGTTTCTGGCGGGAGGTTCCGTGAATGAGCAGTTCTTC
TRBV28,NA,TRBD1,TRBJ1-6,CASRKQGAHNSPLHF,TGTGCCAGCAGAAAACAGGGGGCCCATAATTCACCCCTCCACTTT
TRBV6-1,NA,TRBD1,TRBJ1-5,CASSEGQGSYQPQHF,TGTGCCAGCAGTGAGGGACAGGGATCTTATCAGCCCCAGCATTTT
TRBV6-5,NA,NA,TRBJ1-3,CASSLQGAGNTIYF,TGTGCCAGCAGTCTACAGGGAGCTGGAAACACCATATATTTT
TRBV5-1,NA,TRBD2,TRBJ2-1,CASSASPAGGSYNEQFF,TGCGCCAGCAGCGCGTCCCCAGCGGGGGGATCCTACAATGAGCAGTTCTTC
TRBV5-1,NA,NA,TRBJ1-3,CASSLDAGSGNTIYF,TGCGCCAGCAGCTTGGATGCGGGCTCTGGAAACACCATATATTTT
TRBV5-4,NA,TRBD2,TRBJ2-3,CASSSPLAGGTTDTQYF,TGTGCCAGCAGCAGCCCGTTAGCGGGAGGGACGACAGATACGCAGTATTTT
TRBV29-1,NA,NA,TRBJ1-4,CSVRGANEKLFF,TGCAGCGTTCGGGGAGCTAATGAAAAACTGTTTTTT
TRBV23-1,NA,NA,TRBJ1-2,CASSQGTNNYGYTF,TGCGCCAGCAGTCAAGGGACGAATAACTATGGCTACACCTTC
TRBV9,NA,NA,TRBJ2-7,CASSVGSNGQQGLSYEQYF,TGTGCCAGCAGCGTAGGTTCCAATGGCCAACAGGGACTGTCCTACGAGCAGTACTTC